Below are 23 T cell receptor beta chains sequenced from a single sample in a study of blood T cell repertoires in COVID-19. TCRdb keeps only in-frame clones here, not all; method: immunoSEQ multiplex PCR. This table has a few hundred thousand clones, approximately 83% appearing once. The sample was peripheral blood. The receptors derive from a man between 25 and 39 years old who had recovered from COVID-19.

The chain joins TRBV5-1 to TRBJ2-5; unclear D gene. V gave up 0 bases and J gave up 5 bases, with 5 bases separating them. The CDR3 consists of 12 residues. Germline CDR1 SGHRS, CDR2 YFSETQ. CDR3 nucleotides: TGCGCCAGCAGCTTGGCTAAGGAGACCCAGTACTTC. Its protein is CASSLAKETQYF.

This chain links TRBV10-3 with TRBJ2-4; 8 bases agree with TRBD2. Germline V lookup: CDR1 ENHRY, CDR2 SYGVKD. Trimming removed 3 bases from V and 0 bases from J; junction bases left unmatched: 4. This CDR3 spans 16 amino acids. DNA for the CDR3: TGTGCCATCAGTGAATCGGGGGGGATAGCCAAAAACATTCAGTACTTC. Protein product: CAISESGGIAKNIQYF.

In DNA, the CDR3 is TGTGCCAGCAGCCAAGAGGGACTAGCCTTCGAGCAGTACTTC. Amino acid sequence: CASSQEGLAFEQYF. This chain uses TRBV3-1 (or the pseudogene TRBV3-2) with TRBJ2-7; 9 nucleotides match TRBD2. From germline, CDR1 is LGHDT and CDR2 YNNKEL (reference sequence). The CDR3 length is 14 residues. V shed 0 bases, J shed 6 bases, and the junction held 3 bases outside the gene matches.

CDR3 sequence: CASSPGTGQEQYV. Written as DNA, the CDR3 is TGTGCCAGCTCACCCGGGACAGGGCAGGAGCAGTACGTC. J is TRBJ2-7 and V is TRBV18; 9 nucleotides align to TRBD1. The V gene end was trimmed by 3 bases and the J gene end by 7 bases; junction bases not matched to a gene: 4. CDR3 length: 13 amino acids. The germline CDR1 and CDR2 sequences are KGHSH and LQKENI.

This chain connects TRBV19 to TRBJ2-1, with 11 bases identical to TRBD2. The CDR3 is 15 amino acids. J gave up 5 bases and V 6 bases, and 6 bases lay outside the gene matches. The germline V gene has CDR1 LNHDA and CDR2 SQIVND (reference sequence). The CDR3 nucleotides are TGTGCCAGTAGATTCGCGGGACTAGCGGACAATGAGCAGTTCTTC. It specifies CASRFAGLADNEQFF.

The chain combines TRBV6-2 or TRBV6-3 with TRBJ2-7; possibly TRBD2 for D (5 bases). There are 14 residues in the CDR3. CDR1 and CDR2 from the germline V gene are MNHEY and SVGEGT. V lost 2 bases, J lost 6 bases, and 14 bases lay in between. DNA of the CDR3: TGTGCCAGCAGTTACCCGATACTAGGCAGCGAGCAGTACTTC. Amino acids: CASSYPILGSEQYF.

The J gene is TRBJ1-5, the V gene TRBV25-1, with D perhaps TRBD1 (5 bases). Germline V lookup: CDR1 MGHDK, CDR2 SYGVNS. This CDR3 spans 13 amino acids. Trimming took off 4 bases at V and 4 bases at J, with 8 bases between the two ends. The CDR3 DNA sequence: TGTGCCAGCAGTGGGGGCATGAATCAGCCCCAGCATTTT. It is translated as CASSGGMNQPQHF.

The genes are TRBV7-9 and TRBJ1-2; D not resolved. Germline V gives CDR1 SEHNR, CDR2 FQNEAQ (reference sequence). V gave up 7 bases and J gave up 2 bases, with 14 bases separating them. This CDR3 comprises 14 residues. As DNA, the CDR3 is TGTGCCAGCACCCCAGTGGCCTTAAACTATGGCTACACCTTC. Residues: CASTPVALNYGYTF.

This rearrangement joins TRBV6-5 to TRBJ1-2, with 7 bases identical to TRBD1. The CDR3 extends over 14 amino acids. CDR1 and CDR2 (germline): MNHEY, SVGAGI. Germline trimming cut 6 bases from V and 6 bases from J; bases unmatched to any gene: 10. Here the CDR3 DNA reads TGTGCCAGCAGCAGGCCGGGACAGTACGATGGCTACACCTTC. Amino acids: CASSRPGQYDGYTF.

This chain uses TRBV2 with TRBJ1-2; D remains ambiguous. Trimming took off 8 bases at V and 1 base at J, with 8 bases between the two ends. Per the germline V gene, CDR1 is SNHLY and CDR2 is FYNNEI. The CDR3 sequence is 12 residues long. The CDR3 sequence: CASRGSNYGYTF. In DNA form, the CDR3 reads TGTGCCAGCCGAGGGAGTAACTATGGCTACACCTTC.

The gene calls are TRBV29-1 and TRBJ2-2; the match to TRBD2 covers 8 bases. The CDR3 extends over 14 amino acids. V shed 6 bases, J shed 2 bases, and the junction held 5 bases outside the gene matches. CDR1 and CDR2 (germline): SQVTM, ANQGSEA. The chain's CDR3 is CSVVAGGNTGELFF. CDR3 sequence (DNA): TGCAGCGTCGTCGCGGGAGGTAACACCGGGGAGCTGTTTTTT.

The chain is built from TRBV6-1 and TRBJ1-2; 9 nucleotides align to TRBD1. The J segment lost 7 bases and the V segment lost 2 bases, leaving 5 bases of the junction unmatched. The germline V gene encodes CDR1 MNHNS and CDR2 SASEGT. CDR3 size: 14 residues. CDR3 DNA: TGTGCCAGCAGTGAAACACAGGGGGCGTCTGGCTACACCTTC. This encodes CASSETQGASGYTF.

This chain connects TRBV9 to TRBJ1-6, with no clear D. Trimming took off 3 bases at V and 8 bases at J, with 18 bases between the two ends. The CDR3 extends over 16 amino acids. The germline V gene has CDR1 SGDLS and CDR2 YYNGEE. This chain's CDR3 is CASSARRLGLDSPLHF. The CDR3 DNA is TGTGCCAGCAGCGCCCGGAGACTAGGGCTCGATTCACCCCTCCACTTT.

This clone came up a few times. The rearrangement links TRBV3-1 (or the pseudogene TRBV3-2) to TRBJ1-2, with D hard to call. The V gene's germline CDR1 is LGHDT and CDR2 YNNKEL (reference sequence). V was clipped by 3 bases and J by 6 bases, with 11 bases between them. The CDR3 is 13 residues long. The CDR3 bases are TGTGCCAGCAGCCAGGAGGTCTTTAATGGCTACACCTTC. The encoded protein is CASSQEVFNGYTF.

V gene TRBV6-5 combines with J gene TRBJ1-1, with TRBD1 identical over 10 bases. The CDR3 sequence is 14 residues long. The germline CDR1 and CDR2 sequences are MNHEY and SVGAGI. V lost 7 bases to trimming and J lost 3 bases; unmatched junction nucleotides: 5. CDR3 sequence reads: CASTLDRGDTEAFF. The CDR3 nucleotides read TGTGCCAGCACCCTGGACAGGGGGGACACTGAAGCTTTCTTT.

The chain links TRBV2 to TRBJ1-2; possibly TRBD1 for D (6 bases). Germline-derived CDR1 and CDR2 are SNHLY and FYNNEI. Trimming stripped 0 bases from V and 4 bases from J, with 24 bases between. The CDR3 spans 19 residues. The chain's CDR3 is CASSEALPGQYLRRYGYTF. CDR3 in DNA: TGTGCCAGCAGTGAAGCGCTTCCTGGACAGTACCTCCGTCGCTATGGCTACACCTTC.

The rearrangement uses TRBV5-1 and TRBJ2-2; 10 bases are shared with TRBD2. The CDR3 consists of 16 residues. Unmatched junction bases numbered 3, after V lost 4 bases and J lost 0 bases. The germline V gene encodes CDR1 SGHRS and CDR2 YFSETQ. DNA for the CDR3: TGCGCCAGCAGCCTACTAGCGGGGACGAACACCGGGGAGCTGTTTTTT. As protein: CASSLLAGTNTGELFF.

This CDR3 reads CASSPRAANEKLFF. In DNA, the CDR3 is TGTGCCAGCAGCCCCAGGGCCGCTAATGAAAAACTGTTTTTT. The chain uses TRBV4-2 and TRBJ1-4; D may be TRBD1 (5 bases). Per germline, CDR1 LGHNA and CDR2 YNFKEQ. The CDR3 loop spans 14 amino acids. V was cut by 4 bases and J by 3 bases, with 9 bases left in between.

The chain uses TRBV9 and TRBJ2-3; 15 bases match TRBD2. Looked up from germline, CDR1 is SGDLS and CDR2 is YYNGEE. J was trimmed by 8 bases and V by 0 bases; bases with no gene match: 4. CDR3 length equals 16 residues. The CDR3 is CASSVGTSGGAVTQYF. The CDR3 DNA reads TGTGCCAGCAGCGTAGGGACTAGCGGGGGGGCTGTTACGCAGTATTTT.

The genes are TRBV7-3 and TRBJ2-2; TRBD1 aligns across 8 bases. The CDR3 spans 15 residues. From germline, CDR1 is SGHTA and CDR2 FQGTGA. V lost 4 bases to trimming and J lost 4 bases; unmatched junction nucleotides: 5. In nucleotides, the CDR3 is TGTGCCAGCAGCTCGCAGGGGGCGACCACCGGGGAGCTGTTTTTT. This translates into CASSSQGATTGELFF.

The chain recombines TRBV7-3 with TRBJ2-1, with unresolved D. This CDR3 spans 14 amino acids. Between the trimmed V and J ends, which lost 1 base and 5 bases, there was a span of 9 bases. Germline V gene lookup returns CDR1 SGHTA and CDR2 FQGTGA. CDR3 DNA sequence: TGTGCCAGCAGCTTAAATGCAGGCGACAATGAGCAGTTCTTC. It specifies CASSLNAGDNEQFF.

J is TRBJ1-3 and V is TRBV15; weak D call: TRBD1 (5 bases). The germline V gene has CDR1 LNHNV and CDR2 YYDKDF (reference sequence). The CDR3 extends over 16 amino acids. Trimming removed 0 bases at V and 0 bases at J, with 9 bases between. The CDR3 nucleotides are TGTGCCACCAGCAGAGAAACAGGCCACTCTGGAAACACCATATATTTT. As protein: CATSRETGHSGNTIYF.

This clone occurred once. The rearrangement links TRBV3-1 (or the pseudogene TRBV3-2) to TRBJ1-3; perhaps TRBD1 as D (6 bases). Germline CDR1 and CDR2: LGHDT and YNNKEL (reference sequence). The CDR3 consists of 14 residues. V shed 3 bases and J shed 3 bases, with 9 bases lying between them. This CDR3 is CASSHRTVGNTIYF. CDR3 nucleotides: TGTGCCAGCAGCCACAGGACAGTTGGAAACACCATATATTTT.